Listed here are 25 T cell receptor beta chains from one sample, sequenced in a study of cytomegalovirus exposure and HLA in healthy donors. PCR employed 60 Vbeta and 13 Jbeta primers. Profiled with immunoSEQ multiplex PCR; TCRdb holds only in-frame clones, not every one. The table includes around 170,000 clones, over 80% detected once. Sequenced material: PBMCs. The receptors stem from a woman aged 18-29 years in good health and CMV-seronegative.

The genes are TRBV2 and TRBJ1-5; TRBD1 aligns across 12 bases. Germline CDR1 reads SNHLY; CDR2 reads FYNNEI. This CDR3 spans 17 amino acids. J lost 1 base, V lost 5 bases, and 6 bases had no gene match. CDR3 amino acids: CASSRGQGAMSNQPQHF. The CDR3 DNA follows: TGTGCCAGCAGTAGGGGACAGGGGGCGATGAGCAATCAGCCCCAGCATTTT.

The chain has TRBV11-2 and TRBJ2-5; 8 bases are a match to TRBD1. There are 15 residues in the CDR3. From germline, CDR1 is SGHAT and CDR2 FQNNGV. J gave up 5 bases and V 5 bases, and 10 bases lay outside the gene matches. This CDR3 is CASSTRQGSTETQYF. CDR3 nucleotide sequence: TGTGCCAGCAGCACCCGACAGGGGAGCACGGAGACCCAGTACTTC.

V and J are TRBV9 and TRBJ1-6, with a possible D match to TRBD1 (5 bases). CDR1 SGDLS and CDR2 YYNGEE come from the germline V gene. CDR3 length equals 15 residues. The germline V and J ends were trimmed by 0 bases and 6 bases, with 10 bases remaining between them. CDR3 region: CASSVEYRSNSPLHF. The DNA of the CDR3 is TGTGCCAGCAGCGTAGAATACAGGAGTAATTCACCCCTCCACTTT.

The DNA for the CDR3 is TGTGCCAGCAGTGATTTGCGCTCTGGGGCCAACGTCCTGACTTTC. Amino acid sequence: CASSDLRSGANVLTF. The chain uses TRBV2 and TRBJ2-6; D not certain. This CDR3 has 15 residues. In germline, CDR1 is SNHLY, CDR2 FYNNEI. V lost 3 bases, J lost 0 bases, and 6 bases lay in between. Supplemented by reference TRBV2 and TRBJ2-6, the full variable domain reads EPEVTQTPSHQVTQMGQEVILRCVPISNHLYFYWYRQILGQKVEFLVSFYNNEISEKSEIFDDQFSVERPDGSNFTLKIRSTKLEDSAMYFCASSDLRSGANVLTFGAGSRLTVL.

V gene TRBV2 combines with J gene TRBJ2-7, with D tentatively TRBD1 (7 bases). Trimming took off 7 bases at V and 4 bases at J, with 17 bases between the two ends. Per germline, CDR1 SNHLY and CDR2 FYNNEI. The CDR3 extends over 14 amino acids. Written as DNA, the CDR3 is TGTGCCAGCATATTCGGAGGGGGCGCGTACGAGCAGTACTTC. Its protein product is CASIFGGGAYEQYF.

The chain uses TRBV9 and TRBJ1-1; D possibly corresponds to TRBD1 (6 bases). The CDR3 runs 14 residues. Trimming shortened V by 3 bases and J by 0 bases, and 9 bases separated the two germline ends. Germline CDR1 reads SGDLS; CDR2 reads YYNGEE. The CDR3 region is CASSADSMNTEAFF. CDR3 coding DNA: TGTGCCAGCAGCGCGGACAGTATGAACACTGAAGCTTTCTTT.

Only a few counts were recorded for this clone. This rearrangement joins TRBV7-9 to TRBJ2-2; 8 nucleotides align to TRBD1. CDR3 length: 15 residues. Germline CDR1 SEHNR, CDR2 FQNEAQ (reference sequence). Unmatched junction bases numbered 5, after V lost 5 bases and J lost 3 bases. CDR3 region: CASSPLRGHTGELFF. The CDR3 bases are TGTGCCAGCAGCCCCCTCAGGGGGCACACCGGGGAGCTGTTTTTT.

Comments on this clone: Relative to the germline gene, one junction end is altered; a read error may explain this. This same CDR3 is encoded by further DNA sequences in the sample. The CDR3 DNA reads as TGTGCCAGCAGAGTGGGACAGAATAGCAATCAGCCTCAGCATTTT. It is translated as CASRVGQNSNQPQHF. The chain couples TRBV2 to TRBJ1-5; the match to TRBD1 covers 7 bases. The CDR3 consists of 15 residues. CDR1 and CDR2 (germline): SNHLY, FYNNEI.

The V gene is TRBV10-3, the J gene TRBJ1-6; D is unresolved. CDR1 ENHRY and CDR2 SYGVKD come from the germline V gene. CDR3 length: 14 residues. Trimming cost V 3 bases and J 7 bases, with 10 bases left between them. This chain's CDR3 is CAISDRDSNSPLHF. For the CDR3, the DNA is TGTGCCATCAGTGACCGGGATTCGAATTCACCCCTCCACTTT.

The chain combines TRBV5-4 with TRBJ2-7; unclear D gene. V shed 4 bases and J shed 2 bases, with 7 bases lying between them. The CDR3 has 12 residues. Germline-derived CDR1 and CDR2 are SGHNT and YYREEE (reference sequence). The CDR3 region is CASSLDTYEQYF. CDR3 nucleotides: TGTGCCAGCAGCCTTGACACCTACGAGCAGTACTTC.

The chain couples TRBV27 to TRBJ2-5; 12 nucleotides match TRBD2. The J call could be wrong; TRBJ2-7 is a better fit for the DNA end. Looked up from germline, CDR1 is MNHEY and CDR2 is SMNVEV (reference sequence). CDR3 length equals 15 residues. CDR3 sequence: CASSSLAGGAYEQYF. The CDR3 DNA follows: TGTGCCAGCAGTTCGCTAGCGGGGGGGGCCTACGAGCAGTACTTC.

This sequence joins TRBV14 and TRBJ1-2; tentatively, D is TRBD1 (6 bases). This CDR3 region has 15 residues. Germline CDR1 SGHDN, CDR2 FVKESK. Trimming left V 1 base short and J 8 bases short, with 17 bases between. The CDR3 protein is CASSQVGTPKQGYTF. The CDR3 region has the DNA TGTGCCAGCAGCCAAGTTGGGACACCCAAGCAGGGCTACACCTTC.

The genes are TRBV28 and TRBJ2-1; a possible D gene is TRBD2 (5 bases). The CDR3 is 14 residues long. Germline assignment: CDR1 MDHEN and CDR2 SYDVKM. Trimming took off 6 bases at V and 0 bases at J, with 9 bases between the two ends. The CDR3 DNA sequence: TGTGCCAGCAGCCCGGGGAGCTCCTACAATGAGCAGTTCTTC. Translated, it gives CASSPGSSYNEQFF. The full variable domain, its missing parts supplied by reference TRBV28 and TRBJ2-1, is DVKVTQSSRYLVKRTGEKVFLECVQDMDHENMFWYRQDPGLGLRLIYFSYDVKMKEKGDIPEGYSVSREKKERFSLILESASTNQTSMYLCASSPGSSYNEQFFGPGTRLTVL.

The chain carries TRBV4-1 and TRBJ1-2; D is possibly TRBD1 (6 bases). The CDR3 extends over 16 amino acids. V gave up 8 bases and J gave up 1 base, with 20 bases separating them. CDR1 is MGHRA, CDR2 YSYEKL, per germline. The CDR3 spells CASSQQGSLLNYGYTF. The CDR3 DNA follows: TGCGCCAGCTCCCAACAGGGCAGTCTACTTAACTATGGCTACACCTTC.

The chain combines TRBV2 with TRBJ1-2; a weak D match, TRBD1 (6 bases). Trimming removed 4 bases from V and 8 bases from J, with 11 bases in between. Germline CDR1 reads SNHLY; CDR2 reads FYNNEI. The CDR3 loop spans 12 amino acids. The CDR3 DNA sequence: TGTGCCAGCAGTGTAATGACAGGAGGCTACACCTTC. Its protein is CASSVMTGGYTF.

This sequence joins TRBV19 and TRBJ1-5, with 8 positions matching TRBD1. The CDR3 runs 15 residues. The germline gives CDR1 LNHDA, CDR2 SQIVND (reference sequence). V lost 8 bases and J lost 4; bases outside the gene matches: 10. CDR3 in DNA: TGTGCCAGTCAGCCTCGGACAGGGCTAAATCAGCCCCAGCATTTT. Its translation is CASQPRTGLNQPQHF.

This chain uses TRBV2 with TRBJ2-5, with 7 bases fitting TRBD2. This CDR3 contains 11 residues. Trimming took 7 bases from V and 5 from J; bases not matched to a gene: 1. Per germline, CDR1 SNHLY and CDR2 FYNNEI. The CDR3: CASILAETQYF. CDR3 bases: TGTGCCAGCATACTAGCGGAGACCCAGTACTTC. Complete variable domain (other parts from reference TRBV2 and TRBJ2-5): EPEVTQTPSHQVTQMGQEVILRCVPISNHLYFYWYRQILGQKVEFLVSFYNNEISEKSEIFDDQFSVERPDGSNFTLKIRSTKLEDSAMYFCASILAETQYFGPGTRLLVL.

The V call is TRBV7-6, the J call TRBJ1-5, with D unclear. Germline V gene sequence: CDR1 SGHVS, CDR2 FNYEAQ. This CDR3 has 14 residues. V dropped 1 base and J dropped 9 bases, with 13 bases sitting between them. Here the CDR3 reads CASSLGVSSGPQHF. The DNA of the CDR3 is TGTGCCAGCAGCTTAGGTGTGAGCAGCGGGCCCCAGCATTTT.

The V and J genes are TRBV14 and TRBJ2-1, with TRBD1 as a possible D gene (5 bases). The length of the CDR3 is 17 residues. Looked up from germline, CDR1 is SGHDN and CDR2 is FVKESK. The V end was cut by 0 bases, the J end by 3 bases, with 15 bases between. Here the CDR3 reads CASSQEGVVPYYNEQFF. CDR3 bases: TGTGCCAGCAGCCAAGAAGGGGTAGTCCCCTACTACAATGAGCAGTTCTTC. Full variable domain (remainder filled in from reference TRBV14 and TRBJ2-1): EAGVTQFPSHSVIEKGQTVTLRCDPISGHDNLYWYRRVMGKEIKFLLHFVKESKQDESGMPNNRFLAERTGGTYSTLKVQPAELEDSGVYFCASSQEGVVPYYNEQFFGPGTRLTVL.

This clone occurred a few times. The CDR3 loop reads CASSPINRTGRTNEQFF. Written as DNA, the CDR3 is TGTGCCAGCAGCCCAATCAACCGGACAGGGAGGACCAATGAGCAGTTCTTC. The rearrangement joins TRBV7-3 to TRBJ2-1; 8 bases map to TRBD1. This CDR3 has 17 amino acids. With 5 bases clipped from V and 6 bases from J, the junction kept 15 bases outside the gene matches. Germline V gene sequence: CDR1 SGHTA, CDR2 FQGTGA.

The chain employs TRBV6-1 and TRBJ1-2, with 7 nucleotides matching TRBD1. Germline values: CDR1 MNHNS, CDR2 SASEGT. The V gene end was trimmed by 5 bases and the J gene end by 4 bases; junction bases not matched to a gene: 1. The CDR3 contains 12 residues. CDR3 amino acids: CASSWDSYGYTF. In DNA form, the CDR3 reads TGTGCCAGCAGTTGGGACAGCTATGGCTACACCTTC.

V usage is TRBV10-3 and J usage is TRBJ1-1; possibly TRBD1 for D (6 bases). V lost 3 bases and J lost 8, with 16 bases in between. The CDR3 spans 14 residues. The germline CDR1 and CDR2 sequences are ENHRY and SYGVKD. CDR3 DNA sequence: TGTGCCATCAGTGAAACGGACAGTGGGGCAGAAGCTTTCTTT. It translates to CAISETDSGAEAFF.

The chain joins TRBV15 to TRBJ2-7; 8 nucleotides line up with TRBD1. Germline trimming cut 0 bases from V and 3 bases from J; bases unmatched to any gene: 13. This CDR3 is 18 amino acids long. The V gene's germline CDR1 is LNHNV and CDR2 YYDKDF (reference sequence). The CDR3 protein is CATSRDLVTRQGSYEQYF. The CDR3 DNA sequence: TGTGCCACCAGCAGAGATCTCGTGACCCGACAGGGGAGCTACGAGCAGTACTTC.

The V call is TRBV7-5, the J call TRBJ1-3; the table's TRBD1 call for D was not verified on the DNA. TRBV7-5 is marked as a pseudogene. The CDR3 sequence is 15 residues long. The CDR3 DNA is TGTGTCAGAAGCTTACTTTTGGGCAGTGGAAACACCATATATTTT. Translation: CVRSLLLGSGNTIYF.

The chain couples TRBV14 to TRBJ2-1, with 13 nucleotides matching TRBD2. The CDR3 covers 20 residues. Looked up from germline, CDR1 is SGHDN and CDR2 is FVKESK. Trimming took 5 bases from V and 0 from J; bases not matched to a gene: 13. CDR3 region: CASSSPRRTSGGSSYNEQFF. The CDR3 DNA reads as TGTGCCAGCAGCTCACCCCGTAGGACTAGCGGGGGCAGCTCCTACAATGAGCAGTTCTTC.